Following are 6 T cell receptor beta chains from one sample sequenced in a study of post-analysis software for immune sequencing data (dated by TCRdb to about 2015). The research as a whole found: A few TRBV segments, including TRBV5-6, TRBV5-1 and TRBV20-1, were significantly more frequent in patients than controls.

Their specific antigens are unknown. Receptor libraries were prepared by PCR. TCRdb shows the sequencer as Illumina HiSeq 2500. To reduce PCR and sequencing biases, unique molecular identifiers were built into the TCR beta cDNA libraries. TCRdb ran its own pipeline on the public reads, namely fastp trimming at Q25 and MiXCR clone calling, and kept in-frame beta chains. Every CDR3 protein is listed once, alongside the most common genes and DNA of its rows. This sample gives roughly 580,000 distinct CDR3 sequences in total; 44% of them show up just once. About 1.8% of the sample is held by the ten biggest clonotypes. The specimen sequenced was blood. These receptors originate from a girl aged 5 to 17 with multiple sclerosis.

The chain combines TRBV25-1 with TRBJ2-3; 7 bases agree with TRBD1. CDR3 length: 15 residues. V gave up 6 bases and J gave up 2 bases; unmatched junction bases: 8. Germline CDR1 reads MGHDK; CDR2 reads SYGVNS. The CDR3 DNA reads TGTGCCAGCAGCGGGGACAGCGGAGACACAGATACGCAGTATTTT. Translated, it gives CASSGDSGDTDTQYF. The entire variable domain, with the rest obtained from reference TRBV25-1 and TRBJ2-3, is as follows: EADIYQTPRYLVIGTGKKITLECSQTMGHDKMYWYQQDPGMELHLIHYSYGVNSTEKGDLSSESTVSRIRTEHFPLTLESARPSHTSQYLCASSGDSGDTDTQYFGPGTRLTVL.

This clonotype showed up many times. The genes are TRBV3-1 and TRBJ2-7; D is ambiguous. Per the germline V gene, CDR1 is LGHDT and CDR2 is YNNKEL (reference sequence). The V end was cut by 1 base, the J end by 3 bases, with 7 bases between. The CDR3 runs 13 residues. DNA for the CDR3: TGTGCCAGCAGCCAAGTGGTACACTACGAGCAGTACTTC. Amino acids: CASSQVVHYEQYF.

The chain employs TRBV29-1 and TRBJ2-1; the D gene is possibly TRBD2 (5 bases). Germline assignment: CDR1 SQVTM and CDR2 ANQGSEA. The V end was cut by 0 bases, the J end by 10 bases, with 7 bases between. CDR3 length: 11 amino acids. The CDR3 sequence: CSVEDPGEQFF. The CDR3 DNA sequence: TGCAGCGTTGAAGATCCGGGGGAGCAGTTCTTC.

This clonotype was detected only a few times. The CDR3 loop reads CASSFGQGAQPQHF. The CDR3 DNA reads TGTGCCAGCAGCTTTGGACAGGGGGCGCAGCCCCAGCATTTT. This rearrangement joins TRBV7-2 to TRBJ1-5; 11 bases fit TRBD1. This CDR3 is built from 14 residues. V gave up 3 bases and J gave up 7 bases; unmatched junction bases: 2. Germline-derived CDR1 and CDR2 are SGHTA and FQGNSA.

The sample holds one count of this clonotype. This chain uses TRBV24-1 with TRBJ2-1; TRBD1 aligns across 8 bases. Germline-derived CDR1 and CDR2 are KGHDR and SFDVKD. Trimming took 6 bases from V and 5 from J; bases not matched to a gene: 8. The CDR3 has 15 amino acids. CDR3 in amino acids: CATSNTGGMDNEQFF. The CDR3 DNA is TGTGCCACCAGTAATACAGGGGGAATGGACAATGAGCAGTTCTTC.

This sequence joins TRBV7-9 and TRBJ1-1, with D maybe TRBD1 (5 bases). Germline CDR1 SEHNR, CDR2 FQNEAQ (reference sequence). This CDR3 has 13 amino acids. The V end was cut by 6 bases, the J end by 11 bases, with 19 bases between. CDR3 amino acids: CASSPGPAVGAFF. CDR3 DNA sequence: TGTGCCAGCAGTCCGGGACCCGCGGTTGGGGCTTTCTTT.